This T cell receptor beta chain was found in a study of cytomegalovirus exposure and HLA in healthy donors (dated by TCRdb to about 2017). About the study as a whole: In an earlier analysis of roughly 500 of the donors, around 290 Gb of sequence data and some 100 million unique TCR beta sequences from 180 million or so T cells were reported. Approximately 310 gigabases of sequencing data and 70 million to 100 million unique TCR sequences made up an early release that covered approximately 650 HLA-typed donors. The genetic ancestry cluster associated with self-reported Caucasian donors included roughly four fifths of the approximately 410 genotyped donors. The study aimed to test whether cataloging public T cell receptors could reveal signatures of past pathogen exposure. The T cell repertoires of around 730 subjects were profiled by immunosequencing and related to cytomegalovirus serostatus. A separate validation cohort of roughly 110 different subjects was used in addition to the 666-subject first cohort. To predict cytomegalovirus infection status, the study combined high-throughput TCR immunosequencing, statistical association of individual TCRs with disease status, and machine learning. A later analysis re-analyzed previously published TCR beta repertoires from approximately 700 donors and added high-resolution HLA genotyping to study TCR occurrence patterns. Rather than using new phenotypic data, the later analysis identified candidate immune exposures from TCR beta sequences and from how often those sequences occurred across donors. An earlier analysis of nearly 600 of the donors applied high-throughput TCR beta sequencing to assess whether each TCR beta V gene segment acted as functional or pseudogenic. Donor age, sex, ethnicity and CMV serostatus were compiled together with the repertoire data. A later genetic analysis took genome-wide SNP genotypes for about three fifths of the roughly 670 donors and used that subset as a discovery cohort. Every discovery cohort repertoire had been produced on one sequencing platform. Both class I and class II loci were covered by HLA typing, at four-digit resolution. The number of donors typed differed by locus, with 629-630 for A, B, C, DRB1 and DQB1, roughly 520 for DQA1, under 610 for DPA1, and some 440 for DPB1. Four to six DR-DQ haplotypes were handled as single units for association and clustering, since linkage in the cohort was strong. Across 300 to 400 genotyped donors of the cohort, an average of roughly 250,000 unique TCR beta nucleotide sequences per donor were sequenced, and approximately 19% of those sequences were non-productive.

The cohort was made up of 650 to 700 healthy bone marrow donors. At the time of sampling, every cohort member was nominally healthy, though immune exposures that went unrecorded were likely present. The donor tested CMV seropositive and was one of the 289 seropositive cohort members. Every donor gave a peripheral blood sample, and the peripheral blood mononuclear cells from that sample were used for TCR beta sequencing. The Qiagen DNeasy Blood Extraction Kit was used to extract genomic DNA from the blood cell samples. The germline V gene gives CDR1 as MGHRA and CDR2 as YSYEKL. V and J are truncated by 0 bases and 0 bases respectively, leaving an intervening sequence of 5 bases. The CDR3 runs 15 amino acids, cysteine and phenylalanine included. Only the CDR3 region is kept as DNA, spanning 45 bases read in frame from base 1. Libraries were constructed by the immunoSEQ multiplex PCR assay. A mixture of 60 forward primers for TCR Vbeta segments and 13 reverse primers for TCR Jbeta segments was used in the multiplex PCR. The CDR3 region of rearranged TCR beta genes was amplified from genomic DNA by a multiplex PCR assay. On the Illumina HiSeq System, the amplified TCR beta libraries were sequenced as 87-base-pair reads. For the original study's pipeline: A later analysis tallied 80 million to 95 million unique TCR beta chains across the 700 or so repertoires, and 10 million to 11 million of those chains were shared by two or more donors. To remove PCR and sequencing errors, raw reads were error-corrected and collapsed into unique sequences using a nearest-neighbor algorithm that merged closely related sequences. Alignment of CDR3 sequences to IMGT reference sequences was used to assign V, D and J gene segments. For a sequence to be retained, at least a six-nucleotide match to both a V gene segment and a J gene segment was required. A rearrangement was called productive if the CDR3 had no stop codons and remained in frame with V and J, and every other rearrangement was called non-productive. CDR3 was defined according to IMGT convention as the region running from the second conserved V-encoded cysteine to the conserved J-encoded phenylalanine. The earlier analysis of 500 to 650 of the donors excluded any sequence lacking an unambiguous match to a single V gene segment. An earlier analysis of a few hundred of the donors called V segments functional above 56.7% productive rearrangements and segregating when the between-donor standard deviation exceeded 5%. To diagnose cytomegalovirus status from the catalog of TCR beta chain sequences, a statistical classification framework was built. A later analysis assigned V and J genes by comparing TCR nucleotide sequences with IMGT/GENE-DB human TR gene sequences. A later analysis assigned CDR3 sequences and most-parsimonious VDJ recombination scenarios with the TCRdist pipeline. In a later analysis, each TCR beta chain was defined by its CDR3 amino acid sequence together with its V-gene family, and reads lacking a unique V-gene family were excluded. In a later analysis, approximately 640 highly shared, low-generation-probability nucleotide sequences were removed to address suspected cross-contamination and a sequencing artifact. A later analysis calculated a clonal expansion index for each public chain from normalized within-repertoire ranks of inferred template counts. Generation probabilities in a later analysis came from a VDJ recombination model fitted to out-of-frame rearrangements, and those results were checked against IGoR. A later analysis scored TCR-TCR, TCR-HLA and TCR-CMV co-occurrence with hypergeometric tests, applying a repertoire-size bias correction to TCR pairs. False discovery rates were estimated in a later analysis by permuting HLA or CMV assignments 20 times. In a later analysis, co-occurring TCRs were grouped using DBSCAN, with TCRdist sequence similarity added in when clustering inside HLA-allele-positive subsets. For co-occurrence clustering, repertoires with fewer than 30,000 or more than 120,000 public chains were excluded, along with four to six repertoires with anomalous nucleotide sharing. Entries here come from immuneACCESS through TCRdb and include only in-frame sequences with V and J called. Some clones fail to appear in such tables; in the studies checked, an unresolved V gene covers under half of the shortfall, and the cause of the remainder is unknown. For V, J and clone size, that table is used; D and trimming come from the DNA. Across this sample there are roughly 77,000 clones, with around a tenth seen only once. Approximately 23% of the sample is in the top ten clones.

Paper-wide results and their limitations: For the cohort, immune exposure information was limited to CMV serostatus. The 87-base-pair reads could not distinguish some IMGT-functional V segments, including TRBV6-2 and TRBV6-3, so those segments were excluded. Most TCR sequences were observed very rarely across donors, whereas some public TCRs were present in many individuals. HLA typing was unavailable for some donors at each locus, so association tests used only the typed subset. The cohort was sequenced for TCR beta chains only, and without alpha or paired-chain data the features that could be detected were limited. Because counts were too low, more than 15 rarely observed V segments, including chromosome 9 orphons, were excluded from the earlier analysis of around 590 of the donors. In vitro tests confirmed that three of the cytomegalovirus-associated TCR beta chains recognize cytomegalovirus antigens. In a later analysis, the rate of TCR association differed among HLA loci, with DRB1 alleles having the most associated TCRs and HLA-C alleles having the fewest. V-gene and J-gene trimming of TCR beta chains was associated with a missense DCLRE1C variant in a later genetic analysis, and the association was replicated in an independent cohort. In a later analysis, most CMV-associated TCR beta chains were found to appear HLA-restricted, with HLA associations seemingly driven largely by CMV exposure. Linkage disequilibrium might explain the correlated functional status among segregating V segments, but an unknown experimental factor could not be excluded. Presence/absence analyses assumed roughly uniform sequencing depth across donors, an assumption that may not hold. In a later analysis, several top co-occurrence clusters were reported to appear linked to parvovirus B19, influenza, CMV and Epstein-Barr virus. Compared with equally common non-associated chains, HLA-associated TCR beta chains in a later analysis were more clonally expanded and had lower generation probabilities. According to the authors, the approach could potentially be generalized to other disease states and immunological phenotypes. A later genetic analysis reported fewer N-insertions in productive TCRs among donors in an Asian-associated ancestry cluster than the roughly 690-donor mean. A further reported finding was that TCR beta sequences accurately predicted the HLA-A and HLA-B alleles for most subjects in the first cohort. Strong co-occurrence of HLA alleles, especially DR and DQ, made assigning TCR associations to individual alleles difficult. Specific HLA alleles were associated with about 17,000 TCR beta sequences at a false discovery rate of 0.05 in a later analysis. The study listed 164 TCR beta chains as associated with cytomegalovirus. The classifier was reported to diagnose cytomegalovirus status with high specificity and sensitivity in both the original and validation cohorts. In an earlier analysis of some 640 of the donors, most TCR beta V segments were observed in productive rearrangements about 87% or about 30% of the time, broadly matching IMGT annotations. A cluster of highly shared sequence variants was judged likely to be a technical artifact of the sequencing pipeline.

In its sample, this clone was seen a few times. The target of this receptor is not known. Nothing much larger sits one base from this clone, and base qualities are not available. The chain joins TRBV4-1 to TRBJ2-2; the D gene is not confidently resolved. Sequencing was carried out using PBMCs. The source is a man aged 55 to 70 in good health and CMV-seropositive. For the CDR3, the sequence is CASSQDTANTGELFF. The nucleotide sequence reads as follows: TGCGCCAGCAGCCAAGATACAGCGAACACCGGGGAGCTGTTTTTT.